This is a list of T cell receptor beta chains from one sample in a study of CD8 T cells in ankylosing spondylitis. Each CDR3 protein is one row after TCRdb ran MiXCR on the 5' RACE reads. The sample has about 66,000 distinct CDR3 sequences, 6% to 8% seen once; the top ten hold around 4.5%. The specimen sequenced was synovial fluid, either unsorted or a sorted T cell fraction (not recorded which). Receptors were obtained from a male donor with ankylosing spondylitis. Both conserved end residues are trimmed from each CDR3. The order of the fields is CDR3 length, V gene, J gene, CDR3 protein.

15	TRBV19	TRBJ2-2	ASNRGLAGERTGELV
12	TRBV7-9	TRBJ1-1	ASSLVQGRTEAF
12	TRBV6-2/TRBV6-3	TRBJ2-2	ASSPGVNTGELF
10	TRBV20-1	TRBJ2-1	SASETRSEQF
12	TRBV7-9	TRBJ2-1	ASSSRTSLNEQF
13	TRBV5-1	TRBJ2-3	VSSLVAELTDTQY
12	TRBV20-1	TRBJ1-5	SAARVLGNQPQH
12	TRBV6-4	TRBJ2-2	ASSATGNTGELF
14	TRBV28	TRBJ2-7	ASSLGPSATTYEQY
14	TRBV9	TRBJ2-3	ASSVAGMRATDTQY
13	TRBV20-1	TRBJ2-7	SASPSSGYSYEQY
13	TRBV4-2	TRBJ2-7	ASSHGAGEAYEQY
14	TRBV7-9	TRBJ2-7	ASSLARGRGRNEQY
13	TRBV5-4	TRBJ2-5	ASSTPSGRGETQY
12	TRBV28	TRBJ2-1	ASSLGQGVARAF
10	TRBV16	TRBJ1-5	ASSQLYQPQH
13	TRBV7-9	TRBJ2-3	ASSRRGTSGDTQY
11	TRBV5-1	TRBJ2-7	ASSLQVGYEQY
14	TRBV5-1	TRBJ2-2	ASSFQVRGSTGELF
12	TRBV29-1	TRBJ2-3	SVRTSGSTDTQY
12	TRBV3-1	TRBJ2-1	ASSNWVGYNEQF
14	TRBV5-6	TRBJ2-3	ASSRLAGGAPDTQY
11	TRBV20-1	TRBJ1-1	SALGHPNTEAF
13	TRBV5-1	TRBJ1-3	ASSSGDRRGNTIY
15	TRBV7-9	TRBJ1-4	ASSQGGLQGVREKLF
11	TRBV2	TRBJ2-1	ASKREPLDEQF
14	TRBV3-1	TRBJ2-1	ASSQVRLAGVNEQF
12	TRBV12-3/TRBV12-4	TRBJ2-7	ASSSSLPHYEQY
13	TRBV7-6	TRBJ2-3	ASSPRAGYTDTQY
12	TRBV12-3/TRBV12-4	TRBJ1-5	ASSTQGRDKPQH
15	TRBV5-5	TRBJ2-1	ASSLLGTGRAYNEQF
14	TRBV3-1	TRBJ2-1	ASSQTGLAGGLEQF
13	TRBV6-6	TRBJ2-5	ASSYSGTGMETQY
13	TRBV5-1	TRBJ2-2	ASSGGTSGTGELF
12	TRBV7-9	TRBJ2-5	ASLETSFQETQY
12	TRBV27	TRBJ2-7	ASMARSLAYEQY
11	TRBV29-1	TRBJ2-1	SGGTSGVNEQF
12	TRBV11-2	TRBJ1-1	ASSLMLLNTEAF
13	TRBV18	TRBJ1-4	ASSPPGGEDEKLF
11	TRBV6-2/TRBV6-3	TRBJ1-1	ASSRGKWQEAF